Listed below are T cell receptor beta chains from one sample, sequenced in a study of early T cells in non-severe SARS-CoV-2 infection. In TCRdb, the 5' RACE reads were re-called with MiXCR into one record per CDR3 protein. The sample shows 35,000 to 45,000 distinct CDR3 sequences, about 9.3% of them seen only once. Specimen: whole blood. All receptors derive from an adult who was a healthcare worker with PCR-confirmed SARS-CoV-2 infection or an uninfected control (not recorded which). Both conserved end residues are part of each CDR3. The order of the fields is CDR3 length, V gene, J gene, clone size, D gene, CDR3 protein, CDR3 DNA. A D gene is named only where the DNA matches it firmly. Where a row states a size, it is once, few, many or the class of an expanded clone; other rows omit it.

>12|TRBV4-2|TRBJ1-2|NA|NA
CASSQNRDQASF
TGTGCCAGCAGCCAAAACAGGGATCAGGCCTCCTTC
>13|TRBV29-1|TRBJ1-2|NA|TRBD1
CSARTGGLYGYTF
TGCAGCGCAAGGACAGGGGGGCTCTATGGCTACACCTTC
>15|TRBV2|TRBJ2-1|few|NA
CASRESGVPGNEQFF
TGTGCCAGCAGAGAAAGCGGAGTCCCGGGCAATGAGCAGTTCTTC
>18|TRBV19|TRBJ1-4|many|NA
CASSIGPPDLATNEKLFF
TGTGCCAGTAGTATTGGCCCCCCAGACCTTGCAACTAATGAAAAACTGTTTTTT
>13|TRBV7-9|TRBJ2-7|many|NA
CASSVTPWYEQYF
TGTGCCAGCAGCGTGACACCCTGGTACGAGCAGTACTTC
>15|TRBV27|TRBJ1-5|many|NA
CASSLFWDSNQPQHF
TGTGCCAGCAGTTTGTTCTGGGACAGCAATCAGCCCCAGCATTTT
>15|TRBV19|TRBJ2-1|many|NA
CASSMSRDPANEQFF
TGTGCCAGTAGTATGAGCAGGGATCCAGCAAATGAGCAGTTCTTC
>14|TRBV7-3|TRBJ2-5|many|NA
CASSSSGFQETQYF
TGTGCCAGCAGCTCCTCAGGTTTCCAAGAGACCCAGTACTTC
>14|TRBV29-1|TRBJ2-7|many|TRBD1
CSVDQGARSYEQYF
TGCAGCGTTGATCAGGGGGCGAGGTCCTACGAGCAGTACTTC
>15|TRBV6-1|TRBJ2-1|many|TRBD2
CASSAGLAGGGEQFF
TGTGCCAGCAGTGCCGGACTAGCGGGGGGTGGTGAGCAGTTCTTC
>15|TRBV20-1|TRBJ1-1|many|NA
CSARRLRTVDTEAFF
TGCAGTGCTAGAAGGCTACGAACGGTAGACACTGAAGCTTTCTTT
>16|TRBV20-1|TRBJ1-6|many|NA
CSARANGRDYNSPLHF
TGCAGTGCTAGGGCTAACGGGAGGGACTATAATTCACCCCTCCACTTT
>11|TRBV29-1|TRBJ2-3|few|NA
CSIGGGDTQYF
TGCAGCATCGGAGGAGGAGATACGCAGTATTTT
>14|TRBV10-3|TRBJ2-7|NA|NA
CAISESTTNVEQYF
TGTGCCATCAGTGAGTCGACGACTAACGTGGAGCAGTACTTC
>15|TRBV12-3/TRBV12-4|TRBJ1-2|many|NA
CASSLLPGVVYGYTF
TGTGCCAGCAGTTTGCTGCCGGGTGTAGTCTATGGCTACACCTTC
>15|TRBV5-1|TRBJ2-5|NA|TRBD2
CASSLGRRGQETQYF
TGCGCCAGCAGCCTCGGGAGGCGGGGTCAAGAGACCCAGTACTTC
>18|TRBV7-8|TRBJ1-2|many|NA
CASSLFPATGALWYGYTF
TGTGCCAGCAGCTTATTCCCCGCGACAGGAGCCCTATGGTATGGCTACACCTTC
>14|TRBV7-2|TRBJ2-7|NA|TRBD2
CASSFQSGAYEQYF
TGTGCCAGCAGCTTTCAAAGCGGGGCATACGAGCAGTACTTC
>19|TRBV5-5|TRBJ1-3|NA|TRBD1
CASITSSPGQGISGNTIYF
TGTGCCAGCATCACTTCCTCCCCGGGACAGGGGATCTCTGGAAACACCATATATTTT
>16|TRBV27|TRBJ1-6|many|NA
CASSRNSGTGNSPLHF
TGTGCCAGCAGCCGAAATTCCGGGACCGGGAATTCACCCCTCCACTTT
>15|TRBV20-1|TRBJ1-5|NA|TRBD1
CSAYHPQGDHQPQHF
TGCAGTGCTTACCATCCACAGGGGGACCATCAGCCCCAGCATTTT
>12|TRBV29-1|TRBJ1-3|few|NA
CSVETLGNTIYF
TGCAGCGTTGAGACCTTAGGAAACACCATATATTTT
>17|TRBV6-1|TRBJ2-7|few|NA
CASSEHLDSLFSYEQYF
TGTGCCAGCAGTGAGCATCTGGACAGCTTATTCTCCTACGAGCAGTACTTC
>13|TRBV28|TRBJ1-2|few|TRBD1
CASSQGQDYGYTF
TGTGCCAGCAGCCAGGGACAGGACTATGGCTACACCTTC
>16|TRBV10-3|TRBJ2-3|few|TRBD2
CAISALGAGGPDTQYF
TGTGCCATCAGTGCCTTGGGAGCGGGGGGGCCTGATACGCAGTATTTT
>17|TRBV14|TRBJ1-6|few|NA
CASSQLQGRPYNSPLHF
TGTGCCAGCAGCCAATTACAGGGCCGGCCCTATAATTCACCCCTCCACTTT
>13|TRBV28|TRBJ2-2|many|NA
CASSPDHTGELFF
TGTGCCAGCAGCCCCGACCACACCGGGGAGCTGTTTTTT
>13|TRBV12-3/TRBV12-4|TRBJ2-5|NA|NA
CASRLRAPETQYF
TGTGCCAGCAGGTTGAGGGCACCAGAGACCCAGTACTTC
>13|TRBV29-1|TRBJ2-6|many|NA
CSVDLSGANVLTF
TGCAGCGTTGACCTTTCCGGGGCCAACGTCCTGACTTTC
>13|TRBV29-1|TRBJ2-5|few|TRBD2
CSVTTSGETTQYF
TGCAGCGTGACCACTAGCGGGGAAACGACCCAGTACTTC
>15|TRBV5-6|TRBJ1-4|NA|NA
CASSLVGRNNEKLFF
TGTGCCAGCAGCTTGGTGGGACGGAATAATGAAAAACTGTTTTTT
>14|TRBV7-9|TRBJ1-2|many|NA
CASGQQGSNYGYTF
TGTGCCAGCGGTCAACAGGGTTCCAACTATGGCTACACCTTC
>15|TRBV19|TRBJ2-1|many|NA
CASSIEDSSYNEQFF
TGTGCCAGTAGTATAGAGGATAGCTCCTACAATGAGCAGTTCTTC
>14|TRBV7-9|TRBJ1-2|NA|NA
CASSRFERSFGYTF
TGTGCCAGCAGCCGCTTTGAAAGGTCCTTTGGCTACACCTTC
>11|TRBV7-9|TRBJ1-1|NA|NA
CASSFGGQAFF
TGTGCCAGCAGCTTTGGGGGCCAGGCTTTCTTT
>13|TRBV14|TRBJ2-5|many|NA
CASSDRHGRTQYF
TGTGCCAGCAGCGACAGACACGGTCGGACCCAGTACTTC
>13|TRBV18|TRBJ1-5|many|NA
CASSPSVDQPQHF
TGTGCCAGCTCACCCAGTGTAGATCAGCCCCAGCATTTT
>14|TRBV2|TRBJ2-2|many|TRBD1
CASGRDRHPGELFF
TGTGCCAGCGGACGGGACAGGCACCCCGGGGAGCTGTTTTTT
>14|TRBV29-1|TRBJ2-7|many|NA
CSVTRDRSSYEQYF
TGCAGCGTTACCCGAGACAGATCCTCCTACGAGCAGTACTTC
>11|TRBV12-3/TRBV12-4|TRBJ2-3|many|NA
CAAGRRDTQYF
TGTGCCGCAGGCAGGAGAGATACGCAGTATTTT
>14|TRBV3-1|TRBJ2-5|many|NA
CASSQANVQETQYF
TGTGCCAGCAGCCAAGCAAACGTCCAAGAGACCCAGTACTTC
>15|TRBV2|TRBJ1-5|many|NA
CASSEEGSSYQPQHF
TGTGCCAGCAGTGAAGAGGGTAGCTCATATCAGCCCCAGCATTTT
>13|TRBV2|TRBJ1-5|many|NA
CASGLTGNQPQHF
TGTGCCAGCGGGCTGACGGGCAATCAGCCCCAGCATTTT
>13|TRBV5-4|TRBJ1-2|NA|NA
CASSLGPLLGYTF
TGTGCCAGCAGCTTAGGGCCCTTGCTAGGCTACACCTTC
>15|TRBV19|TRBJ2-4|medium-sized|TRBD1
CASGGQGLAKNIQYF
TGTGCCAGTGGGGGACAGGGTTTAGCCAAAAACATTCAGTACTTC
>15|TRBV7-2|TRBJ2-2|NA|NA
CASSLLGANTGELFF
TGTGCCAGCAGCTTACTTGGTGCGAACACCGGGGAGCTGTTTTTT
>14|TRBV20-1|TRBJ2-6|few|NA
CSALQASGANVLTF
TGCAGTGCTCTACAGGCCTCTGGGGCCAACGTCCTGACTTTC